This T cell receptor beta chain was profiled in a study of blood T cell repertoires in COVID-19 (dated by TCRdb to the early 2020s). Regarding the complete study: Samples covering the acute and convalescent phases of COVID-19 were provided by collaborators in the United States, Italy and Spain. The prospective study material was composed of cDNA or gDNA derived from T cells, B-cell-depleted T cells, or PBMCs. Deeply sampled blood TCRbeta repertoires from subjects exposed to, actively infected with, or recovered from COVID-19 were included in the dataset. The repertoires were made available in a free public database intended to serve as a resource for research on the immune response to SARS-CoV-2. Samples came from the ongoing ImmuneRACE study (first 160 participants) plus 1,254 subjects from 6 global collaborators. Sample metadata almost always included a de-identified subject ID, COVID-19 status, age in years and sex. Where available, HLA class I and class II types were taken from metadata supplied by the sample provider and were not determined by assay-based typing. Broad study findings and their caveats: Clinical and demographic metadata were provided uncurated, with the amount varying by source and participant.

The table lists this clone with a few counts. Its antigen has not been determined. No much larger clonotype is one base removed from it; base qualities were not supplied. Whole blood was collected in K2EDTA tubes by collaborating institutions according to the institutions' own protocols. For TCRbeta analysis, collaborator samples were shipped as frozen whole blood, as isolated PBMCs, or as DNA extracted from either sample type. TCRbeta CDR3 regions were amplified from genomic DNA by means of the immunoSEQ Assay, a bias-controlled multiplex PCR. Concerning the study's data processing: Nucleated cell counts per sample were estimated from amplification of reference gene primers within the assay. To quantify the absolute abundance of each unique TCRbeta CDR3 rearrangement, sequence reads were collapsed and filtered. Productive Simpson clonality was computed per sample as the square root of Simpson's diversity index over productive rearrangements. This is the immuneACCESS table as TCRdb keeps it, with only in-frame sequences that have V and J called. A part of the clones is gone; compared with another copy, unresolved V genes explain less than half, and the rest is unexplained. The DNA was the basis for D and trimming; V, J and clone size are from that table. The sample includes 130,000 or so clones, with around 80% observed a single time. Of the sample, about a sixth is held by the ten largest clones.

CDR1 and CDR2 were assigned from the germline V gene as SNHLY and FYNNEI. V ends up 4 bases short and J 2 bases short, with an unmatched junction base count of 7. The CDR3 numbers 16 residues from cysteine through phenylalanine. Left in the record is the CDR3 DNA by itself, 48 bases read in frame from the first base. Sample: peripheral blood. This TCR was sampled from a man between 60 and 75 years old with active or convalescent COVID-19. The V gene is TRBV2 and the J gene is TRBJ2-7; 11 central nucleotides agree with TRBD2. CDR3 region: CASSAPPGLAAYEQYF. In nucleotides, the sequence is TGTGCCAGCAGTGCCCCGCCGGGACTAGCGGCCTACGAGCAGTACTTC. Reference TRBV2 and TRBJ2-7 proteins supply the regions before and after the CDR3; the full variable domain is: EPEVTQTPSHQVTQMGQEVILRCVPISNHLYFYWYRQILGQKVEFLVSFYNNEISEKSEIFDDQFSVERPDGSNFTLKIRSTKLEDSAMYFCASSAPPGLAAYEQYFGPGTRLTVT.